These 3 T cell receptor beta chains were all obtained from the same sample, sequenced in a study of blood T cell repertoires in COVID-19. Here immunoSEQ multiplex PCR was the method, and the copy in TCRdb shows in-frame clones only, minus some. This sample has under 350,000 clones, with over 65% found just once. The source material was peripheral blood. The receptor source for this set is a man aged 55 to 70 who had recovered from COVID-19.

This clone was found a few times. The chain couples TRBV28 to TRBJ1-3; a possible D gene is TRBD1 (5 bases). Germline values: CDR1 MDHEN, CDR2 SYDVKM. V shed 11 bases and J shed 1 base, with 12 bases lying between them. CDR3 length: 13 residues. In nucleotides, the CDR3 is TGTGCCTCTCAGGGAGGGTCTGGAAACACCATATATTTT. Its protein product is CASQGGSGNTIYF.

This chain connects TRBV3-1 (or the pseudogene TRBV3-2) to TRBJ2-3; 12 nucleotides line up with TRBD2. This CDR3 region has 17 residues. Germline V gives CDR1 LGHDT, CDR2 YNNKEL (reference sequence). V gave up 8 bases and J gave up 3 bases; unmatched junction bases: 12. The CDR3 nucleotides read TGTGCCAGCTCCTCAATCATAGGACTAGCGGGAACAGATACGCAGTATTTT. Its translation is CASSSIIGLAGTDTQYF.

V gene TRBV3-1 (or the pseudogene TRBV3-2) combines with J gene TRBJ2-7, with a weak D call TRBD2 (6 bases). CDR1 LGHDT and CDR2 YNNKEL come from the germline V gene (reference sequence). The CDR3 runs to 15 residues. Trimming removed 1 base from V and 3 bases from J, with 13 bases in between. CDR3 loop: CASSQAGGDSYEQYF. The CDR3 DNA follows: TGTGCCAGCAGCCAAGCCGGGGGAGATAGCTACGAGCAGTACTTC.